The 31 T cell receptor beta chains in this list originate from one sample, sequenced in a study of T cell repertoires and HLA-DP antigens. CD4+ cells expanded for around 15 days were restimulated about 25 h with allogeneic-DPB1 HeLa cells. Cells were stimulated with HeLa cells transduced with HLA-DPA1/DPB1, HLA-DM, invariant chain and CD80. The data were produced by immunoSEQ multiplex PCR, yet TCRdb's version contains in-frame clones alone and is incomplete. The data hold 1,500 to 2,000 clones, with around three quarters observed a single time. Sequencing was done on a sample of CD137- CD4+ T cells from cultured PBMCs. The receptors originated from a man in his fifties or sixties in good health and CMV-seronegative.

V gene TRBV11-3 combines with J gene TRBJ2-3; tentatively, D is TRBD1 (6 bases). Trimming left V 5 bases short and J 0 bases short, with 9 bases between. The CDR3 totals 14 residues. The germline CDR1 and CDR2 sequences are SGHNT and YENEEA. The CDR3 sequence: CASSPTGSTDTQYF. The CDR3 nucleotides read TGTGCCAGCAGCCCAACAGGGAGCACAGATACGCAGTATTTT.

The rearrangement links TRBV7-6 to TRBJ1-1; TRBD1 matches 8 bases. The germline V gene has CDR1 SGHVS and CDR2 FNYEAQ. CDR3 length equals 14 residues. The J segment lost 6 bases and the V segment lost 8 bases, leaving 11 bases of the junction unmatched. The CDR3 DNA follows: TGTGCCAGCGGCGTCCGGGACAGGAGCTCTGAAGCTTTCTTT. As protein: CASGVRDRSSEAFF.

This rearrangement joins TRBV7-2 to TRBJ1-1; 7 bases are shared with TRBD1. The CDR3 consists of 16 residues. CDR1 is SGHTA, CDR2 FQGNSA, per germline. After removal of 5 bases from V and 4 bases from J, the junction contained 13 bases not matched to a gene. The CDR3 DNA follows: TGTGCCAGCAGCGCCCCCGGGATGCCAGGGGGCACTGAAGCTTTCTTT. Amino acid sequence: CASSAPGMPGGTEAFF.

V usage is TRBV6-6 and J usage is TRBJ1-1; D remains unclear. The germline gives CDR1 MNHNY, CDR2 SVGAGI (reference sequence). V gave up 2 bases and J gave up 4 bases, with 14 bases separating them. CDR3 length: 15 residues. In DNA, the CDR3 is TGTGCCAGCAGTTACCACGGCCCCCTGGTCACTGAAGCTTTCTTT. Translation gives CASSYHGPLVTEAFF.

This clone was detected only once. CDR3 sequence reads: CASSLVAGSSDTQYF. The CDR3 DNA follows: TGTGCCAGCAGCTTAGTCGCGGGTTCCTCAGATACGCAGTATTTT. The chain links TRBV7-9 to TRBJ2-3; TRBD2 might be the D (5 bases). CDR3 length equals 15 residues. Trimming pared 1 base from V and 4 bases from J, leaving 12 bases between. Germline V CDR1 and CDR2: SEHNR, FQNEAQ (reference sequence).

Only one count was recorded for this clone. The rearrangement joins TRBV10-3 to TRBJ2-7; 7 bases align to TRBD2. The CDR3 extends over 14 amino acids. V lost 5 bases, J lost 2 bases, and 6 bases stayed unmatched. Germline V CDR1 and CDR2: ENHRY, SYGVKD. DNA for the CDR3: TGTGCCATCAGTCTGGCTAGCGGACCCTACGAGCAGTACTTC. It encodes CAISLASGPYEQYF.

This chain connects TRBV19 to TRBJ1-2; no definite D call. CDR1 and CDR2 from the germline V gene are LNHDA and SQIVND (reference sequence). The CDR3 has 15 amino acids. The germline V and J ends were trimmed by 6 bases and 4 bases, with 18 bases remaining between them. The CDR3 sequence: CASSHPRALIYGYTF. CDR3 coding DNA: TGTGCCAGTAGCCACCCCCGGGCCTTGATCTATGGCTACACCTTC.

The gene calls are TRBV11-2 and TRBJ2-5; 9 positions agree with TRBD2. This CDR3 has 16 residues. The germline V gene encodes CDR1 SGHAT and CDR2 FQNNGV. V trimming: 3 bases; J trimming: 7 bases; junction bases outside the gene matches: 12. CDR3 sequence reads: CASSFLGLARRGTQYF. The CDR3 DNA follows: TGTGCCAGCAGCTTCTTGGGACTAGCAAGGAGAGGGACCCAGTACTTC.

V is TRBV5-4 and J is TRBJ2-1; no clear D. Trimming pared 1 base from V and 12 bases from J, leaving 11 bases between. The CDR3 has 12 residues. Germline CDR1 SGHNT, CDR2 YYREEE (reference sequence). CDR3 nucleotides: TGTGCCAGCAGCTTGCCTAGGCTGGGGCAGTTCTTC. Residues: CASSLPRLGQFF.

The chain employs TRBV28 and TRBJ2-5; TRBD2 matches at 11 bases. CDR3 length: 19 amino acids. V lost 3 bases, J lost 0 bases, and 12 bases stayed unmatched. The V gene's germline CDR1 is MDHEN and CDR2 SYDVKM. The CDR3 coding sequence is TGTGCCAGCAGTTTTACACCCGGGACTAGCGGTTGGTACCAAGAGACCCAGTACTTC. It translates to CASSFTPGTSGWYQETQYF.

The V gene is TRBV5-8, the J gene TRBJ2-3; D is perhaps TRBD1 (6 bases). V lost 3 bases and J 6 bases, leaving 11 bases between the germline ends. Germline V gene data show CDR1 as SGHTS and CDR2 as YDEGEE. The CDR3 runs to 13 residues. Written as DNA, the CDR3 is TGTGCCAGCAGCTCCGGACAGTTGGATACGCAGTATTTT. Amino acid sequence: CASSSGQLDTQYF. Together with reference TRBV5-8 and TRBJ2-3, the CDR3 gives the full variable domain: EAGVTQSPTHLIKTRGQQATLRCSPISGHTSVYWYQQALGLGLQFLLWYDEGEERNRGNFPPRFSGRQFPNYSSELNVNALELEDSALYLCASSSGQLDTQYFGPGTRLTVL.

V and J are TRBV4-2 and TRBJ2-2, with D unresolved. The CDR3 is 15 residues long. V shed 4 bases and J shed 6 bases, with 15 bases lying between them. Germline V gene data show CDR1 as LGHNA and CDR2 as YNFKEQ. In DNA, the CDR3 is TGTGCCAGCAGCCCCAGAGAAGATGCGGCCGGGGAGCTGTTTTTT. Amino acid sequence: CASSPREDAAGELFF.

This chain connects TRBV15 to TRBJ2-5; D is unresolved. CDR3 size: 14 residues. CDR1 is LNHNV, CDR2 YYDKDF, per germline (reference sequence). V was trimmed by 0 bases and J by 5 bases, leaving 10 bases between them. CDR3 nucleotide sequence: TGTGCCACCAGCAGAGATGGGCAGGCGGAGACCCAGTACTTC. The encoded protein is CATSRDGQAETQYF.

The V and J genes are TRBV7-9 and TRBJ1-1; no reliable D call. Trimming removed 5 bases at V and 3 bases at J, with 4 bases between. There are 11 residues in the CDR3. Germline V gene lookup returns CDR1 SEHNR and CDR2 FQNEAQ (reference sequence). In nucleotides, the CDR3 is TGTGCCAGCAGCCGTGACACTGAAGCTTTCTTT. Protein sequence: CASSRDTEAFF.

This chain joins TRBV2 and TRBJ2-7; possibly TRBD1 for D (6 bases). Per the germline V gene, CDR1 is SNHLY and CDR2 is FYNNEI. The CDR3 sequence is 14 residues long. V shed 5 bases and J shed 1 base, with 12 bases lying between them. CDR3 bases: TGTGCCAGCAGTCCGCTGGACAGTTCCTACGAGCAGTACTTC. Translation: CASSPLDSSYEQYF.

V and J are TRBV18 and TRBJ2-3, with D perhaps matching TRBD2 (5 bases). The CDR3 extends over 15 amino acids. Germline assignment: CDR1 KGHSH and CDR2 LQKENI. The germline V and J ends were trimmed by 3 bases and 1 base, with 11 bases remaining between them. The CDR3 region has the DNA TGTGCCAGCTCACCGGCGGGCCAAGGCACAGATACGCAGTATTTT. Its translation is CASSPAGQGTDTQYF.

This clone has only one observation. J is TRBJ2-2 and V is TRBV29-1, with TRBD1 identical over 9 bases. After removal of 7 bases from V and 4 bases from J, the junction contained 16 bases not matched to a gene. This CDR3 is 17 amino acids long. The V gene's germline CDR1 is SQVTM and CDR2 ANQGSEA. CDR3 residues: CSAEYLGQGGITGELFF. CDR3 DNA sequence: TGCAGCGCGGAGTATCTGGGACAGGGAGGAATCACCGGGGAGCTGTTTTTT.

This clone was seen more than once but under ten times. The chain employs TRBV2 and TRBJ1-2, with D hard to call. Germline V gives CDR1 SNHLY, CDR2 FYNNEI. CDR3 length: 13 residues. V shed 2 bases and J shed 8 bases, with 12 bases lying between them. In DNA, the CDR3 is TGTGCCAGCAGTGAATTGACCCCCGAAGGCTACACCTTC. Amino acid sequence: CASSELTPEGYTF. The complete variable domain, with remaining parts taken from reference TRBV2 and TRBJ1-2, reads EPEVTQTPSHQVTQMGQEVILRCVPISNHLYFYWYRQILGQKVEFLVSFYNNEISEKSEIFDDQFSVERPDGSNFTLKIRSTKLEDSAMYFCASSELTPEGYTFGSGTRLTVV.

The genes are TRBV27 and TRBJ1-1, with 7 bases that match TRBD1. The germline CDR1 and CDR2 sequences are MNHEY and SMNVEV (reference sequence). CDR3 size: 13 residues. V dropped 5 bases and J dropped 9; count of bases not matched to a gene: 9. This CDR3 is CASSARDSLKAFF. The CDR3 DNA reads TGTGCCAGCAGTGCCCGGGACAGCCTGAAAGCTTTCTTT.

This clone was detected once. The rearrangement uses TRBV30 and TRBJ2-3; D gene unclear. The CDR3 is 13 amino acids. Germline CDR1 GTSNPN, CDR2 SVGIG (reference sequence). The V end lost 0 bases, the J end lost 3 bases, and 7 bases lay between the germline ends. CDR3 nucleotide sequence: TGTGCCTGGAGTGTACGATCTACAGATACGCAGTATTTT. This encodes CAWSVRSTDTQYF. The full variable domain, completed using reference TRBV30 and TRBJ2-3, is SQTIHQWPATLVQPVGSPLSLECTVEGTSNPNLYWYRQAAGRGLQLLFYSVGIGQISSEVPQNLSASRPQDRQFILSSKKLLLSDSGFYLCAWSVRSTDTQYFGPGTRLTVL.

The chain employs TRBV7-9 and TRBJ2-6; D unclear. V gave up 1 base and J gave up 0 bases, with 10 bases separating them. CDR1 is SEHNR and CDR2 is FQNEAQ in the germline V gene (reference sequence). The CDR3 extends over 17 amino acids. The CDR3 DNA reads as TGTGCCAGCAGCTTAGGTTCCGCGATCTCTGGGGCCAACGTCCTGACTTTC. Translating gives CASSLGSAISGANVLTF.

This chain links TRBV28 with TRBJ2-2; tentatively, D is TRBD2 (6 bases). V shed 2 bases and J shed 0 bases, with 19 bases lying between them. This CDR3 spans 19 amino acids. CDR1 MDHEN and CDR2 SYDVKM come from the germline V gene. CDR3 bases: TGTGCCAGCAGTTTAAGTGGCGGCCCGGGAGAACCGAACACCGGGGAGCTGTTTTTT. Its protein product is CASSLSGGPGEPNTGELFF.

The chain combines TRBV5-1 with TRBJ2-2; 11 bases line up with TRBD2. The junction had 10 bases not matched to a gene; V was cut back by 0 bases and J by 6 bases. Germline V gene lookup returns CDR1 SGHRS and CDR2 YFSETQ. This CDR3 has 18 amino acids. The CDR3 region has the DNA TGCGCCAGCAGCTTGGTTACACTAGCGGGAGTCACCTCCGGGGAGCTGTTTTTT. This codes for CASSLVTLAGVTSGELFF. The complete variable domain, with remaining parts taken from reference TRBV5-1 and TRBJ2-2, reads KAGVTQTPRYLIKTRGQQVTLSCSPISGHRSVSWYQQTPGQGLQFLFEYFSETQRNKGNFPGRFSGRQFSNSRSEMNVSTLELGDSALYLCASSLVTLAGVTSGELFFGEGSRLTVL.

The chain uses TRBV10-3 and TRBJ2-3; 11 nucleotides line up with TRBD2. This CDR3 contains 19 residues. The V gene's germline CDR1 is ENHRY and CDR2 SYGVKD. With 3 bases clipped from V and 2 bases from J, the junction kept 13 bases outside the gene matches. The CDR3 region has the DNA TGTGCCATCAGTGACCCGCTCGGGACTAGCGGTTCCTACACAGATACGCAGTATTTT. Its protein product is CAISDPLGTSGSYTDTQYF.

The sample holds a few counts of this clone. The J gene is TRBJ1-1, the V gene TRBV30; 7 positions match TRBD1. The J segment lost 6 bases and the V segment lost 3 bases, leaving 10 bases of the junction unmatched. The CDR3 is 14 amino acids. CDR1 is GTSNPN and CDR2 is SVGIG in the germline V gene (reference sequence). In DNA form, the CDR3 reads TGTGCCTGGAGGTCAACAGGGGTTTCGTCTGAAGCTTTCTTT. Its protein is CAWRSTGVSSEAFF.

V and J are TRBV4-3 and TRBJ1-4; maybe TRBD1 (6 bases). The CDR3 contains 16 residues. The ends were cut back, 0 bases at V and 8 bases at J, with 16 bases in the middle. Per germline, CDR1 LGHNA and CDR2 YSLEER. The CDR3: CASSQEVGGANEKLFF. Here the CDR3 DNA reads TGCGCCAGCAGCCAAGAAGTGGGGGGGGCGAACGAAAAACTGTTTTTT.

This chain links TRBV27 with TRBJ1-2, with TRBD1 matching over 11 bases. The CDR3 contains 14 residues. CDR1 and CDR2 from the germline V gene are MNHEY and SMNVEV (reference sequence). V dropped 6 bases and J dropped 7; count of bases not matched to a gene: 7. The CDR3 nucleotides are TGTGCCAGCAGCCCCCCTGGACAGGGGGCTGGCTACACCTTC. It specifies CASSPPGQGAGYTF.

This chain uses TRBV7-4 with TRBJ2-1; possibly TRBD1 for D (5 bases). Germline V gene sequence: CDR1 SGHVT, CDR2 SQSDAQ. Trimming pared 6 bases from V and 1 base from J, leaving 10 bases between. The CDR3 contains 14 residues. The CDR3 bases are TGTGCCAGCAGACCGACAGTATCCTACAATGAGCAGTTCTTC. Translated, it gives CASRPTVSYNEQFF.

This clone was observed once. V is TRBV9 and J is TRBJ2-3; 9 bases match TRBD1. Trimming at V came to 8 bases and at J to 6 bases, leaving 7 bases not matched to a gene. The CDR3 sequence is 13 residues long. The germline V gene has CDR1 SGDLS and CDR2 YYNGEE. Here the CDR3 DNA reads TGTGCCAGTTCCGGGACAGGGTTGGATACGCAGTATTTT. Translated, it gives CASSGTGLDTQYF.

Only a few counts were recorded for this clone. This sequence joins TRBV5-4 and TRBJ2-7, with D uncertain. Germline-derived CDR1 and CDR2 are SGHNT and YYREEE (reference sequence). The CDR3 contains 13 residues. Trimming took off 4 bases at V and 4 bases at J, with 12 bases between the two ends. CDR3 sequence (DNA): TGTGCCAGCAGCCGGAATCTTGGGTACGAGCAGTACTTC. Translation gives CASSRNLGYEQYF. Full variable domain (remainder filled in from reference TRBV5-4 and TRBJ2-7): ETGVTQSPTHLIKTRGQQVTLRCSSQSGHNTVSWYQQALGQGPQFIFQYYREEENGRGNFPPRFSGLQFPNYSSELNVNALELDDSALYLCASSRNLGYEQYFGPGTRLTVT.

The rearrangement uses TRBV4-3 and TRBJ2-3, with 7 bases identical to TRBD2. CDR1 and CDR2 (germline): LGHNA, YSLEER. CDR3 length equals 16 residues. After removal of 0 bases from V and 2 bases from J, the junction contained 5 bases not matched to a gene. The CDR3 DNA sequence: TGCGCCAGCAGCCAAGAGCTAGCGGAGCACACAGATACGCAGTATTTT. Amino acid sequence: CASSQELAEHTDTQYF.